Each of the 13 T cell receptor beta chains below was sequenced from the same sample in a study of Ad26.COV2.S vaccination and SARS-CoV-2 variants. The table came from immunoSEQ multiplex PCR; TCRdb's copy has only in-frame clones and leaves some out. The sample includes roughly 510,000 clones, around 90% of them seen just once. Treatment described: roughly 18 received Ad26.COV2.S at low or high dose, single or two shots; 5 received placebo; per-sample allocation not given. Following the first vaccine or placebo injection, samples were taken on day 63. The sequenced sample was peripheral blood, obtained in a trial of Ad26.COV2.S vaccine versus placebo. These TCRs come from a person between 18 and 60 years old who received the Ad26.COV2.S COVID-19 vaccine or a placebo.

J is TRBJ2-1 and V is TRBV27, with a tentative D call TRBD2 (5 bases). The germline V and J ends were trimmed by 3 bases and 9 bases, with 6 bases remaining between them. This CDR3 has 11 residues. Per germline, CDR1 MNHEY and CDR2 SMNVEV (reference sequence). Here the CDR3 DNA reads TGTGCCAGCAGTTTTCGGGGTGAGCAGTTCTTC. Residues: CASSFRGEQFF.

The chain employs TRBV30 and TRBJ1-1; D ambiguous. V was trimmed by 5 bases and J by 1 base, leaving 5 bases between them. Germline V gene lookup returns CDR1 GTSNPN and CDR2 SVGIG (reference sequence). The CDR3 consists of 11 residues. The CDR3, as DNA: TGTGCCTGGGGGGAGAACACTGAAGCTTTCTTT. Its translation: CAWGENTEAFF.

The chain recombines TRBV11-3 with TRBJ2-1; unclear D gene. The CDR3 is 12 amino acids. Germline V gene lookup returns CDR1 SGHNT and CDR2 YENEEA. V was trimmed by 5 bases and J by 7 bases, leaving 9 bases between them. The CDR3 sequence: CASSQMENEQFF. In nucleotides, the CDR3 is TGTGCCAGCAGCCAGATGGAAAATGAGCAGTTCTTC. The full variable domain, completed using reference TRBV11-3 and TRBJ2-1, is EAGVVQSPRYKIIEKKQPVAFWCNPISGHNTLYWYLQNLGQGPELLIRYENEEAVDDSQLPKDRFSAERLKGVDSTLKIQPAELGDSAVYLCASSQMENEQFFGPGTRLTVL.

V gene TRBV27 combines with J gene TRBJ2-3; D ambiguous. The germline V and J ends were trimmed by 5 bases and 3 bases, with 18 bases remaining between them. The CDR3 runs to 16 residues. Germline loops: CDR1 MNHEY, CDR2 SMNVEV (reference sequence). DNA for the CDR3: TGTGCCAGCAGTCCCCACCCCCTGGGCTATACAGATACGCAGTATTTT. This codes for CASSPHPLGYTDTQYF.

The V gene is TRBV11-2, the J gene TRBJ2-1, with 15 bases identical to TRBD2. This CDR3 comprises 18 residues. The J segment lost 7 bases and the V segment lost 5 bases, leaving 12 bases of the junction unmatched. Germline V gives CDR1 SGHAT, CDR2 FQNNGV. The CDR3 DNA sequence: TGTGCCAGCAGCCCGCCGGGACTAGCGGGAGGTACGCTGAATGAGCAGTTCTTC. It translates to CASSPPGLAGGTLNEQFF.

This chain joins TRBV7-9 and TRBJ2-7; D uncertain. CDR1 is SEHNR, CDR2 FQNEAQ, per germline (reference sequence). The V and J ends lost 1 base and 4 bases respectively, with 2 bases between them. The length of the CDR3 is 11 residues. The CDR3 coding sequence is TGTGCCAGCAGCTTAGAATACGAGCAGTACTTC. Protein sequence: CASSLEYEQYF.

The V call is TRBV19, the J call TRBJ2-3, with 8 positions matching TRBD2. V trimming: 6 bases; J trimming: 0 bases; junction bases outside the gene matches: 5. The CDR3 runs 15 residues. Germline CDR1 LNHDA, CDR2 SQIVND (reference sequence). Written as DNA, the CDR3 is TGTGCCAGTAGATCACTAGCGGATAGCACAGATACGCAGTATTTT. As protein: CASRSLADSTDTQYF. Full variable domain (rest looked up from reference TRBV19 and TRBJ2-3): DGGITQSPKYLFRKEGQNVTLSCEQNLNHDAMYWYRQDPGQGLRLIYYSQIVNDFQKGDIAEGYSVSREKKESFPLTVTSAQKNPTAFYLCASRSLADSTDTQYFGPGTRLTVL.

This chain connects TRBV10-3 to TRBJ1-5; D ambiguous. The V and J ends lost 7 bases and 7 bases respectively, with 14 bases between them. The germline CDR1 and CDR2 sequences are ENHRY and SYGVKD. This CDR3 contains 13 residues. CDR3 loop: CAIMGGTGQPQHF. The CDR3 nucleotides read TGTGCCATCATGGGAGGTACCGGGCAGCCCCAGCATTTT.

This sequence joins TRBV10-2 and TRBJ2-3; D is unclear. This CDR3 region has 13 residues. V lost 6 bases and J lost 2, with 9 bases in between. Germline CDR1 WSHSY, CDR2 SAAADI. The CDR3 sequence is CASRGRNTDTQYF. In DNA, the CDR3 is TGCGCCAGCAGGGGCAGAAACACAGATACGCAGTATTTT.

This clone was detected only once. The rearrangement uses TRBV28 and TRBJ2-5; maybe TRBD2 (5 bases). The CDR3 is 12 amino acids. Trimming stripped 6 bases from V and 7 bases from J, with 12 bases between. Germline V gene data show CDR1 as MDHEN and CDR2 as SYDVKM. The CDR3 DNA reads TGTGCCAGCAGCGTGGAGGTGGGGACCCAGTACTTC. Its protein product is CASSVEVGTQYF.

DNA of the CDR3: TGTGCCAGCAGTGACACCTATAGCAATCAGCCCCAGCATTTT. Translation: CASSDTYSNQPQHF. This sequence joins TRBV2 and TRBJ1-5; D remains ambiguous. Trimming removed 3 bases at V and 0 bases at J, with 6 bases between. Germline CDR1 SNHLY, CDR2 FYNNEI. The CDR3 is 14 residues long.

This rearrangement joins TRBV24-1 to TRBJ2-3; the match to TRBD2 covers 7 bases. The CDR3 loop spans 15 amino acids. V lost 6 bases and J lost 2; bases outside the gene matches: 7. The germline V gene encodes CDR1 KGHDR and CDR2 SFDVKD. As DNA, the CDR3 is TGTGCCACCAGTTCGGCGGGAGCCCCCACAGATACGCAGTATTTT. This sequence encodes CATSSAGAPTDTQYF.

The chain employs TRBV5-1 and TRBJ2-1, with D unresolved. Per the germline V gene, CDR1 is SGHRS and CDR2 is YFSETQ. V dropped 4 bases and J dropped 7 bases, with 18 bases sitting between them. This CDR3 has 15 residues. The CDR3, as DNA: TGCGCCAGCAGCCTGTGGGAAGGGCGCAGGAATGAGCAGTTCTTC. Protein sequence: CASSLWEGRRNEQFF.